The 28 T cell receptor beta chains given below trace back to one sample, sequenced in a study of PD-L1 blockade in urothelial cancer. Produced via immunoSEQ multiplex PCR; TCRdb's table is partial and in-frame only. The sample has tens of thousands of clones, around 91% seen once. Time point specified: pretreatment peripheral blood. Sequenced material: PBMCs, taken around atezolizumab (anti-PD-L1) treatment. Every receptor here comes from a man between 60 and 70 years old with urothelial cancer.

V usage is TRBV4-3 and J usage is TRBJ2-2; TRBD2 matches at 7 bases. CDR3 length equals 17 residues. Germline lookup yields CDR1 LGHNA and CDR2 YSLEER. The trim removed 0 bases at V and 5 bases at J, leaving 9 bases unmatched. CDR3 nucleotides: TGCGCCAGCAGCCAAGACGCCCCCGGGAGGTATACCGGGGAGCTGTTTTTT. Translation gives CASSQDAPGRYTGELFF.

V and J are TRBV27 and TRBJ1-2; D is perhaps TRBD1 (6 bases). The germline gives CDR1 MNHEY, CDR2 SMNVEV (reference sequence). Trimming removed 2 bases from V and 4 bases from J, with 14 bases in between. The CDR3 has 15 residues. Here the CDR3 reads CASSLDRPPIYGYTF. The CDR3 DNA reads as TGTGCCAGCAGTTTAGACAGGCCCCCCATCTATGGCTACACCTTC.

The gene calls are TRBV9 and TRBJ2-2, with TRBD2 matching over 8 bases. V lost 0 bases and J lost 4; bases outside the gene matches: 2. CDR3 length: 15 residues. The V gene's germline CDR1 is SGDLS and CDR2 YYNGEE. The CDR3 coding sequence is TGTGCCAGCAGCGTAGGGCTAGCGGGCACCGGGGAGCTGTTTTTT. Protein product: CASSVGLAGTGELFF.

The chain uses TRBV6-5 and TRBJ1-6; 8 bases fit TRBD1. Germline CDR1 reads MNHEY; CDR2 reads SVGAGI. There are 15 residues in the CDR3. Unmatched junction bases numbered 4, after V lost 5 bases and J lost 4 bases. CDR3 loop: CASSKGQGYNSPLHF. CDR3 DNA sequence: TGTGCCAGCAGTAAAGGACAGGGTTATAATTCACCCCTCCACTTT.

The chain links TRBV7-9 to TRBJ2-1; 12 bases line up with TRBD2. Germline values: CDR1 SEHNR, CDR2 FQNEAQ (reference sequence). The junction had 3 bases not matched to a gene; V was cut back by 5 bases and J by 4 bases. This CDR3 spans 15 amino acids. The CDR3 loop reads CASSRTSGIYNEQFF. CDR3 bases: TGTGCCAGCAGCCGGACTAGCGGGATTTACAATGAGCAGTTCTTC.

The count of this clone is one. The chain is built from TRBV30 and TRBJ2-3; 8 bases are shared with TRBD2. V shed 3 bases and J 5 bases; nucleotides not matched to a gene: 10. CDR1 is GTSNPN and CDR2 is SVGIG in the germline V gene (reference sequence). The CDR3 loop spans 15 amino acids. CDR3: CAWRKSGRRGDTQYF. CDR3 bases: TGTGCCTGGAGGAAAAGCGGGAGAAGAGGAGATACGCAGTATTTT.

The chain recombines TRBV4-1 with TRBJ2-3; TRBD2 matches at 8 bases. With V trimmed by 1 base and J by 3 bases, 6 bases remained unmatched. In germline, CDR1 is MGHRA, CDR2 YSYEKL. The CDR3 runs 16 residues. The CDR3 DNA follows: TGCGCCAGCAGCCAAGTGGGGCGGGAGGTTACAGATACGCAGTATTTT. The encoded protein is CASSQVGREVTDTQYF.

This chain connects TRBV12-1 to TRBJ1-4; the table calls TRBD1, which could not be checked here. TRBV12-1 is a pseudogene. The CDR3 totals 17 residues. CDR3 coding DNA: TGTGCCAGCAGCGAAGACCGGACAGGAGAAAAGAATGAAAAACTGTTTTTT. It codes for CASSEDRTGEKNEKLFF.

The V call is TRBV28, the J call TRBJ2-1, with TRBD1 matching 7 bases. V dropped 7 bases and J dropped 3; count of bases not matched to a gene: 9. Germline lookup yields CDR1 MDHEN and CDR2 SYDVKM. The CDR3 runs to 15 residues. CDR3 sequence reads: CASNERDRNYNEQFF. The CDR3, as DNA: TGTGCCAGCAACGAAAGGGACAGAAACTACAATGAGCAGTTCTTC.

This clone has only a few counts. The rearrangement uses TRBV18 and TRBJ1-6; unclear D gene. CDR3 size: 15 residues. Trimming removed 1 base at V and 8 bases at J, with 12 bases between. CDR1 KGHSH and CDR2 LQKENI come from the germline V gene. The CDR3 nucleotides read TGTGCCAGCTCACCACGATCCCCCGGGGATTCACCCCTCCACTTT. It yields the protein CASSPRSPGDSPLHF.

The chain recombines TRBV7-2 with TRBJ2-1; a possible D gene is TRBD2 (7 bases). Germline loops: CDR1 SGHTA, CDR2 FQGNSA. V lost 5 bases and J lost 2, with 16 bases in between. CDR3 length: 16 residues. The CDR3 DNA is TGTGCCAGCAGCCAACGGGGGGCGCCGACCTACAATGAGCAGTTCTTC. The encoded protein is CASSQRGAPTYNEQFF.

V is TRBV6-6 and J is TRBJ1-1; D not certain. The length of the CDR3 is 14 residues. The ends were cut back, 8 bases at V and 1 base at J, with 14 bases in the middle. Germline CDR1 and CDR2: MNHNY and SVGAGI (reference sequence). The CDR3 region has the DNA TGTGCCAGCGCGGGTTGGAGCGAGAACACTGAAGCTTTCTTT. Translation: CASAGWSENTEAFF.

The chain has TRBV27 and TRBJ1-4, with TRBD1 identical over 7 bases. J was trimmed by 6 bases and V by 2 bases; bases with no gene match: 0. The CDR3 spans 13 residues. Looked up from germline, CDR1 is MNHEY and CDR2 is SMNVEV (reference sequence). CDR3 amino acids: CASSLQGDEKLFF. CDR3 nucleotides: TGTGCCAGCAGTTTACAGGGGGATGAAAAACTGTTTTTT. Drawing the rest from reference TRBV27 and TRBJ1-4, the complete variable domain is EAQVTQNPRYLITVTGKKLTVTCSQNMNHEYMSWYRQDPGLGLRQIYYSMNVEVTDKGDVPEGYKVSRKEKRNFPLILESPSPNQTSLYFCASSLQGDEKLFFGSGTQLSVL.

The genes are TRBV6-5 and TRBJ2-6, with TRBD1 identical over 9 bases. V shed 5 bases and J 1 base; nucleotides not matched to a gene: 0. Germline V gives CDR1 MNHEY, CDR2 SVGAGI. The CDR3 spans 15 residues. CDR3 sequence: CASSGQGSGANVLTF. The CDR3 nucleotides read TGTGCCAGCAGTGGACAGGGGTCTGGGGCCAACGTCCTGACTTTC.

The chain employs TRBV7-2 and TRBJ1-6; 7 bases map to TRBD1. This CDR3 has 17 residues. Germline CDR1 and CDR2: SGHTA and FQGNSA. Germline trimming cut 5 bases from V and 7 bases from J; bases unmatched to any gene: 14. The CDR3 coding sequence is TGTGCCAGCAGCGTGAGATCCAGGGGGTTACGAAATTCACCCCTCCACTTT. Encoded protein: CASSVRSRGLRNSPLHF.

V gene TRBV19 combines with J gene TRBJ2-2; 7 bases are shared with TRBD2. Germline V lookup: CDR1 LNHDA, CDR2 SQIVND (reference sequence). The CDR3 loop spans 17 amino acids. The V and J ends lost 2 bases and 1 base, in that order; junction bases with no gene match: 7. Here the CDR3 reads CASSIIFGGKNTGELFF. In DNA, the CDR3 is TGTGCCAGTAGTATAATATTCGGGGGGAAGAACACCGGGGAGCTGTTTTTT.

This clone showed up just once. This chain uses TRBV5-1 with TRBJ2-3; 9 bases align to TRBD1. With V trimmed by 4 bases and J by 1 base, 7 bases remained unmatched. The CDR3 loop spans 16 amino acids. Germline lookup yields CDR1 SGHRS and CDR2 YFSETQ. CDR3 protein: CASSRTGQGGTDTQYF. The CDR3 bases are TGCGCCAGCAGCCGGACGGGACAGGGAGGCACAGATACGCAGTATTTT.

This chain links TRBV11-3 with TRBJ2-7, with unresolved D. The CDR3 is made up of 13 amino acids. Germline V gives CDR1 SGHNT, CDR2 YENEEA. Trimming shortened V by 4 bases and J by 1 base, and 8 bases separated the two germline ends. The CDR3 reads CASSSRNSYEQYF. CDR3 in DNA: TGTGCCAGCAGCTCCAGGAATTCCTACGAGCAGTACTTC.

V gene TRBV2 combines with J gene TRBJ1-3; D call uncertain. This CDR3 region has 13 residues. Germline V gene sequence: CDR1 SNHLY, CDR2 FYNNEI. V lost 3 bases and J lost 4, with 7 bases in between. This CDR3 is CASSEGSGNTIYF. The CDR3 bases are TGTGCCAGCAGTGAGGGTAGCGGAAACACCATATATTTT.

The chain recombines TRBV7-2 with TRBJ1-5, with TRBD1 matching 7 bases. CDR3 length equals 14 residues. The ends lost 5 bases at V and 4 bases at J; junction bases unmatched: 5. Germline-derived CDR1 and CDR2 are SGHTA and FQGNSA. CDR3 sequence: CASSLQTGNQPQHF. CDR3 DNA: TGTGCCAGCAGCCTACAGACAGGGAATCAGCCCCAGCATTTT.

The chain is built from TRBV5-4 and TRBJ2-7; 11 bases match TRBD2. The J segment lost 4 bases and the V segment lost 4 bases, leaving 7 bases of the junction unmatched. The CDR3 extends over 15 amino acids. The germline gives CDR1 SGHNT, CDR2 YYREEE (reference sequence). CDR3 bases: TGTGCCAGCAGCCGGATAGCGGGGGGGCCTTACGAGCAGTACTTC. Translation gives CASSRIAGGPYEQYF.

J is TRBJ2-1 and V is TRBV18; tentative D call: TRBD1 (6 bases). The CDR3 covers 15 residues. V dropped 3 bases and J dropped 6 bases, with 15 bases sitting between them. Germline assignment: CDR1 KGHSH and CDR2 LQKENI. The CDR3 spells CASSPGTSNANEQFF. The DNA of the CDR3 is TGTGCCAGCTCACCCGGGACATCGAACGCCAATGAGCAGTTCTTC.

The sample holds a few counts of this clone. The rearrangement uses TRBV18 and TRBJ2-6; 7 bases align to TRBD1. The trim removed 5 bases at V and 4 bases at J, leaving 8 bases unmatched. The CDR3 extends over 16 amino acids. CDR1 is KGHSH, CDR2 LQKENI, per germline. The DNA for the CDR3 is TGTGCCAGCTCAACAGGGACAGATGGAGGGGCCAACGTCCTGACTTTC. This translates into CASSTGTDGGANVLTF.

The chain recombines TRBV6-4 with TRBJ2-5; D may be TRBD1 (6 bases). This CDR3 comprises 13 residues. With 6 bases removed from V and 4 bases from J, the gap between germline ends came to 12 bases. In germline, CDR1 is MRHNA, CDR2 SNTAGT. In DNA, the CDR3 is TGTGCCAGCAGCGTCCGAGGGGGAGAGACCCAGTACTTC. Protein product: CASSVRGGETQYF.

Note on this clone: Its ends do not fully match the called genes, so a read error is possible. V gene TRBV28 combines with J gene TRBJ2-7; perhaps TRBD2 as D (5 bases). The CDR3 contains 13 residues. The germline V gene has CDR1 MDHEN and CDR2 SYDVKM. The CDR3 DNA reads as TGTGCCAGCAGTTCCCCGGCCAGTGCCGATCGGGGTTTC. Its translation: CASSSPASADRGF.

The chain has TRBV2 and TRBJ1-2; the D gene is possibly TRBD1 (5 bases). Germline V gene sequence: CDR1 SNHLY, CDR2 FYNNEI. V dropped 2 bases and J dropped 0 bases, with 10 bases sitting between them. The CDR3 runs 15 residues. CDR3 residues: CASSEQGKANYGYTF. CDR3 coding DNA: TGTGCCAGCAGTGAACAGGGTAAAGCTAACTATGGCTACACCTTC.

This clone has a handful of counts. CDR3 in amino acids: CASSWGQGSNEQFF. The CDR3 DNA is TGCGCCAGCAGCTGGGGACAGGGTAGCAATGAGCAGTTCTTC. The chain combines TRBV5-1 with TRBJ2-1; 9 bases are a match to TRBD1. The junction had 4 bases not matched to a gene; V was cut back by 3 bases and J by 6 bases. The CDR3 has 14 amino acids. CDR1 is SGHRS and CDR2 is YFSETQ in the germline V gene.

As DNA, the CDR3 is TGTGCCAGCAGCCCCCTCCTATTAAACTATGGCTACACCTTC. Translation: CASSPLLLNYGYTF. The chain is built from TRBV11-2 and TRBJ1-2; D ambiguous. The ends were cut back, 5 bases at V and 2 bases at J, with 12 bases in the middle. In germline, CDR1 is SGHAT, CDR2 FQNNGV. The CDR3 consists of 14 residues.